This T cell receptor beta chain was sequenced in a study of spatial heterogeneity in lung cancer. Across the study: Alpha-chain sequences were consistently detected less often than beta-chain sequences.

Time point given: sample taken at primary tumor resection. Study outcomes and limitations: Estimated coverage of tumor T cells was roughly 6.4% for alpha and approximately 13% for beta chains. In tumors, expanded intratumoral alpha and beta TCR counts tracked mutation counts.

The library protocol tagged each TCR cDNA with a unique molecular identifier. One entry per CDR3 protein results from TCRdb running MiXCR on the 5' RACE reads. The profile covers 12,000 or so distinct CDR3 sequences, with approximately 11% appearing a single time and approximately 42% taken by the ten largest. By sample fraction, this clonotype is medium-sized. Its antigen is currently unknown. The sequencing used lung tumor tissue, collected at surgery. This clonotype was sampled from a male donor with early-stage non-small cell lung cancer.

CDR3 nucleotides: TGTGCCAGCAGCTTAAGATACAGCTCCTACGAGCAGTACTTC. Translating gives CASSLRYSSYEQYF. The chain combines TRBV5-5 with TRBJ2-7, with D uncertain. The germline V gene has CDR1 SGHKS and CDR2 YYEKEE (reference sequence). CDR3 length: 14 residues. V lost 2 bases to trimming and J lost 0 bases, with 9 bases between them.